The 11 T cell receptor beta chains in this list originate from one sample, sequenced in a study of shared clonotypes between healthy human individuals. Clones were read by immunoSEQ multiplex PCR, and TCRdb kept only the in-frame ones, dropping some. The sample holds 1.5 million to 2.5 million clones, approximately 94% seen once. Cells designated naive CD8 were CD45RO-negative and were positively selected for CCR7, with terminally differentiated effector memory CD45RA+ cells excluded. The sample taken for sequencing was naive CD8+ T cells sorted from blood. Every receptor here comes from a man younger than 35 in good health.

V is TRBV27 and J is TRBJ1-1, with D uncertain. V was clipped by 7 bases and J by 0 bases, with 15 bases between them. Germline lookup yields CDR1 MNHEY and CDR2 SMNVEV (reference sequence). The CDR3 spans 15 residues. CDR3 coding DNA: TGTGCCAGCAAAGACGCTGTCGGGGTGAACACTGAAGCTTTCTTT. As protein: CASKDAVGVNTEAFF.

The chain joins TRBV11-2 to TRBJ2-7, with TRBD2 matching 10 bases. The CDR3 runs to 17 residues. The V and J ends lost 1 base and 1 base, in that order; junction bases with no gene match: 7. Germline V CDR1 and CDR2: SGHAT, FQNNGV. CDR3 residues: CASSLVSSGSFSYEQYF. The CDR3 DNA follows: TGTGCCAGCAGCTTAGTATCTAGCGGGAGTTTTTCCTACGAGCAGTACTTC.

V is TRBV4-3 and J is TRBJ1-2, with TRBD1 as a possible D gene (5 bases). The V end lost 0 bases, the J end lost 6 bases, and 14 bases lay between the germline ends. This CDR3 is built from 15 residues. Germline CDR1 and CDR2: LGHNA and YSLEER. The CDR3 sequence: CASSQDLPGGNGYTF. In nucleotides, the CDR3 is TGCGCCAGCAGCCAAGATCTTCCGGGGGGTAATGGCTACACCTTC.

The CDR3 region has the DNA TGTGCCAGCAGTTCCTGGGACAGGCCCTACGAGCAGTACTTC. This gives the protein CASSSWDRPYEQYF. The chain links TRBV7-9 to TRBJ2-7; 8 nucleotides line up with TRBD1. Germline V gene data show CDR1 as SEHNR and CDR2 as FQNEAQ (reference sequence). The CDR3 consists of 14 residues. V gave up 6 bases and J gave up 2 bases; unmatched junction bases: 6.

The chain has TRBV2 and TRBJ2-7, with 12 bases lining up with TRBD1. The V segment lost 5 bases and the J segment 7 bases; nucleotides outside the gene matches: 6. The CDR3 extends over 14 amino acids. Germline CDR1 is SNHLY and CDR2 is FYNNEI. CDR3 region: CASSPGQGAQEQYF. For the CDR3, the DNA is TGTGCCAGCAGTCCGGGACAGGGGGCCCAAGAGCAGTACTTC.

Only one count was recorded for this clone. The V and J genes are TRBV11-2 and TRBJ1-2; D unresolved. The CDR3 sequence is 15 residues long. The V gene lost 0 bases and the J gene lost 4 bases, with 12 bases spanning the gap. Germline V gives CDR1 SGHAT, CDR2 FQNNGV. CDR3 coding DNA: TGTGCCAGCAGCTTAGACGGGTCGGAGCTCTATGGCTACACCTTC. Its protein is CASSLDGSELYGYTF.

The chain couples TRBV28 to TRBJ2-6, with TRBD1 matching over 7 bases. This CDR3 region has 18 residues. Trimming at V came to 6 bases and at J to 4 bases, leaving 15 bases not matched to a gene. Germline V gives CDR1 MDHEN, CDR2 SYDVKM. CDR3 protein: CASRGDRIGTAGANVLTF. The CDR3 DNA sequence: TGTGCCAGCAGAGGAGACCGAATAGGGACAGCAGGGGCCAACGTCCTGACTTTC.

The J gene is TRBJ2-3, the V gene TRBV5-1, with 8 bases matching TRBD1. The V gene's germline CDR1 is SGHRS and CDR2 YFSETQ. V lost 2 bases to trimming and J lost 1 base; unmatched junction nucleotides: 9. CDR3 length: 17 amino acids. This chain's CDR3 is CASSFPGQGLGTDTQYF. Here the CDR3 DNA reads TGCGCCAGCAGCTTCCCCGGACAGGGCCTTGGCACAGATACGCAGTATTTT.

V gene TRBV5-6 combines with J gene TRBJ2-5; TRBD1 might be the D (7 bases). The J call is uncertain, as TRBJ2-7 better fits the DNA end. Germline-derived CDR1 and CDR2 are SGHDT and YYEEEE. The length of the CDR3 is 14 residues. The CDR3 coding sequence is TGTGCCAGCAGCTTGGGCGGGACAGACTACGAGCAGTACTTC. Encoded protein: CASSLGGTDYEQYF.

This chain uses TRBV19 with TRBJ1-1; 7 nucleotides line up with TRBD1. Germline V gene data show CDR1 as LNHDA and CDR2 as SQIVND (reference sequence). V shed 5 bases, J shed 11 bases, and the junction held 5 bases outside the gene matches. The CDR3 loop spans 11 amino acids. The CDR3 spells CASSEGQQAFF. CDR3 sequence (DNA): TGTGCCAGTAGTGAGGGACAGCAGGCTTTCTTT.

As for this clone: Other DNA sequences in this specimen translate into the identical CDR3. This sequence joins TRBV15 and TRBJ1-1, with unresolved D. There are 14 residues in the CDR3. The V end was cut by 0 bases, the J end by 0 bases, with 5 bases between. CDR1 and CDR2 from the germline V gene are LNHNV and YYDKDF (reference sequence). CDR3 bases: TGTGCCACCAGCAGAGAGGATTTGAACACTGAAGCTTTCTTT. Protein: CATSREDLNTEAFF.